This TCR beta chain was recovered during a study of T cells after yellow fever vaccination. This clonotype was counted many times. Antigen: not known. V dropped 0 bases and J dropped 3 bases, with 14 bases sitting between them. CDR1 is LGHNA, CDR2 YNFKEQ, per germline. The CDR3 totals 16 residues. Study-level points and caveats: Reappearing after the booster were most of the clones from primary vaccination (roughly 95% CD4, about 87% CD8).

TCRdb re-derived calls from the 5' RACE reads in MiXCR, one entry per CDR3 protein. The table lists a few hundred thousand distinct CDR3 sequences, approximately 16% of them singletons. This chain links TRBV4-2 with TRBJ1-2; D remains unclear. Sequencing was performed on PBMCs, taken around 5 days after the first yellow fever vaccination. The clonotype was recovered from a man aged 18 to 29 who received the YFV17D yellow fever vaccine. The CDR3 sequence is CASSQEITTVDYGYTF. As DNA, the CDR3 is TGTGCCAGCAGCCAAGAAATAACCACGGTCGACTATGGCTACACCTTC.